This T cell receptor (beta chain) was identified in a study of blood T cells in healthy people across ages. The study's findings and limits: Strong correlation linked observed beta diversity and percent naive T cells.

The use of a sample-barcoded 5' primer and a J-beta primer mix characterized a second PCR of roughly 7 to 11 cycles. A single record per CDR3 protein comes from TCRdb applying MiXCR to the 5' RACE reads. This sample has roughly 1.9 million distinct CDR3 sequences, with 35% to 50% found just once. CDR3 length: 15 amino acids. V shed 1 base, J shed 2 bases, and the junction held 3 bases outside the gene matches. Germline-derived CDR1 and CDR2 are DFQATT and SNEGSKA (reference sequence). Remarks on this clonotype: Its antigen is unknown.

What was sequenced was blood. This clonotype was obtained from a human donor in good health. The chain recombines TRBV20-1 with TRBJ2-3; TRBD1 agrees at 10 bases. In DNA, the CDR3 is TGCAGTGCTAGAGTTGGGACAGGGGTCACAGATACGCAGTATTTT. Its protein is CSARVGTGVTDTQYF.